A selection of T cell receptor beta chains follows, all from one sample in a study of metastatic and nonmetastatic thyroid tumors. MiXCR re-clonotyped the PCR reads for TCRdb. The profile shows 20,000 to 25,000 clones, about a sixth of them singletons. The specimen sequenced was blood. The receptor source for this set is a female donor with papillary thyroid cancer or a benign thyroid nodule (not recorded which). Some clones in this sample may be carry-over from other donors' samples. CDR3s include the opening cysteine and the closing phenylalanine or tryptophan. The order of the fields is V gene, clone size, J gene, D gene, CDR3 protein, CDR3 DNA. A D gene is named only where the DNA matches it firmly. Only part of the rows carry a size: once, few, many, or a class if the clone is expanded.

v_call: TRBV27
clone_size: NA
j_call: TRBJ2-1
d_call: TRBD1
cdr3_aa: CASSRDRGYNEQFF
cdr3_nt: TGTGCCAGCAGTCGGGACAGGGGCTACAATGAGCAGTTCTTC

v_call: TRBV7-8
clone_size: many
j_call: TRBJ2-2
d_call: TRBD2
cdr3_aa: CASSSGTSQKAGELFF
cdr3_nt: TGTGCCAGCAGCTCTGGGACTAGCCAAAAGGCCGGGGAGCTGTTTTTT

v_call: TRBV7-6
clone_size: many
j_call: TRBJ2-7
d_call: NA
cdr3_aa: CASSLETAMAIETYEQYF
cdr3_nt: TGTGCCAGCAGCTTAGAAACAGCCATGGCTATAGAAACCTACGAGCAGTACTTC

v_call: TRBV27
clone_size: NA
j_call: TRBJ1-6
d_call: NA
cdr3_aa: CASSLSQANSPLHF
cdr3_nt: TGTGCCAGCAGTTTGAGTCAGGCCAATTCACCCCTCCACTTT

v_call: TRBV11-2
clone_size: NA
j_call: TRBJ2-6
d_call: TRBD1
cdr3_aa: CASSLHGQGRRGANVLTF
cdr3_nt: TGTGCCAGCAGCTTACACGGACAGGGGCGAAGGGGGGCCAACGTCCTGACTTTC

v_call: TRBV12-3/TRBV12-4
clone_size: many
j_call: TRBJ2-1
d_call: NA
cdr3_aa: CASSGRGNEQFF
cdr3_nt: TGTGCCAGCAGCGGCAGGGGCAATGAGCAGTTCTTC

v_call: TRBV7-9
clone_size: many
j_call: TRBJ2-1
d_call: NA
cdr3_aa: CASSLWVNEQFF
cdr3_nt: TGTGCCAGCAGCTTGTGGGTGAATGAGCAGTTCTTC

v_call: TRBV28
clone_size: few
j_call: TRBJ2-7
d_call: TRBD2
cdr3_aa: CAIIERGVYEQYF
cdr3_nt: TGTGCCATCATAGAACGGGGGGTCTACGAGCAGTACTTC

v_call: TRBV10-1
clone_size: many
j_call: TRBJ2-3
d_call: TRBD2
cdr3_aa: CASRPIAGVTDTQYF
cdr3_nt: TGCGCCAGCAGGCCAATAGCGGGAGTTACGGATACGCAGTATTTT

v_call: TRBV30
clone_size: many
j_call: TRBJ1-4
d_call: TRBD1
cdr3_aa: CAWKDGTGLGKLFF
cdr3_nt: TGTGCCTGGAAAGACGGGACAGGGCTGGGAAAACTGTTTTTT

v_call: TRBV20-1
clone_size: medium-sized
j_call: TRBJ1-1
d_call: NA
cdr3_aa: CSARRGSLNTEAFF
cdr3_nt: TGCAGTGCCCGGCGGGGGTCTCTGAACACTGAAGCTTTCTTT

v_call: TRBV14
clone_size: many
j_call: TRBJ2-3
d_call: TRBD1
cdr3_aa: CASSLDRVQDTQYF
cdr3_nt: TGTGCCAGCAGCCTCGACAGGGTTCAAGATACGCAGTATTTT

v_call: TRBV5-5
clone_size: many
j_call: TRBJ2-7
d_call: NA
cdr3_aa: CASSLAGVGYEQYF
cdr3_nt: TGTGCCAGCAGCTTGGCAGGGGTGGGCTACGAGCAGTACTTC

v_call: TRBV28
clone_size: many
j_call: TRBJ2-7
d_call: TRBD1
cdr3_aa: CASSPNRGFSYEQYF
cdr3_nt: TGTGCCAGCAGTCCCAACAGGGGTTTCTCCTACGAGCAGTACTTC

v_call: TRBV30
clone_size: many
j_call: TRBJ2-1
d_call: TRBD1
cdr3_aa: CARQGDSYNEQFF
cdr3_nt: TGTGCGCGACAGGGAGACTCCTACAATGAGCAGTTCTTC

v_call: TRBV20-1
clone_size: many
j_call: TRBJ2-1
d_call: NA
cdr3_aa: CSARVRGKSYNEQFF
cdr3_nt: TGCAGTGCTAGAGTTCGGGGGAAATCCTACAATGAGCAGTTCTTC

v_call: TRBV7-3
clone_size: many
j_call: TRBJ2-7
d_call: TRBD2
cdr3_aa: CASSLQPGGYEQYF
cdr3_nt: TGTGCCAGCAGCTTACAGCCGGGGGGCTACGAGCAGTACTTC

v_call: TRBV6-1
clone_size: many
j_call: TRBJ2-2
d_call: NA
cdr3_aa: CASRGDNTGELFF
cdr3_nt: TGTGCCAGCAGGGGGGATAACACCGGGGAGCTGTTTTTT

v_call: TRBV27
clone_size: many
j_call: TRBJ2-7
d_call: TRBD2
cdr3_aa: CASGLPPAGSRIEQYF
cdr3_nt: TGTGCCAGCGGATTGCCACCAGCGGGGTCACGGATCGAGCAGTACTTC

v_call: TRBV2
clone_size: many
j_call: TRBJ2-1
d_call: NA
cdr3_aa: CASSDRGNEQFF
cdr3_nt: TGTGCCAGCAGTGATAGGGGCAATGAGCAGTTCTTC

v_call: TRBV18
clone_size: NA
j_call: TRBJ1-1
d_call: TRBD1
cdr3_aa: CASSPPGQGGTEAFF
cdr3_nt: TGTGCCAGCTCACCACCGGGACAGGGGGGTACTGAAGCTTTCTTT

v_call: TRBV20-1
clone_size: many
j_call: TRBJ2-3
d_call: NA
cdr3_aa: CSARDGTDTQYF
cdr3_nt: TGCAGTGCTAGAGATGGGACAGATACGCAGTATTTT

v_call: TRBV19
clone_size: many
j_call: TRBJ2-3
d_call: NA
cdr3_aa: CASSGGTASTDTQYF
cdr3_nt: TGTGCCAGTAGTGGGGGGACAGCTAGCACAGATACGCAGTATTTT

v_call: TRBV3-1
clone_size: many
j_call: TRBJ2-5
d_call: NA
cdr3_aa: CASSQVRDDQETQYF
cdr3_nt: TGTGCCAGCAGCCAAGTACGGGACGACCAAGAGACCCAGTACTTC

v_call: TRBV12-3/TRBV12-4
clone_size: NA
j_call: TRBJ2-5
d_call: NA
cdr3_aa: CASSEALGPETQYF
cdr3_nt: TGTGCCAGCAGCGAGGCCTTGGGGCCGGAGACCCAGTACTTC

v_call: TRBV11-3
clone_size: medium-sized
j_call: TRBJ2-7
d_call: NA
cdr3_aa: CASDLVPKSRSYEQYF
cdr3_nt: TGTGCCAGCGATCTAGTCCCTAAGAGCAGGTCCTACGAGCAGTACTTC

v_call: TRBV3-1
clone_size: many
j_call: TRBJ2-5
d_call: TRBD2
cdr3_aa: CASSGTSGGETQYF
cdr3_nt: TGTGCCAGCAGCGGGACTAGCGGGGGGGAGACCCAGTACTTC

v_call: TRBV3-1
clone_size: medium-sized
j_call: TRBJ2-7
d_call: NA
cdr3_aa: CASSQTVYEQYF
cdr3_nt: TGTGCCAGCAGCCAGACAGTCTACGAGCAGTACTTC

v_call: TRBV5-1
clone_size: NA
j_call: TRBJ2-2
d_call: NA
cdr3_aa: CASSLLGQNTGELFF
cdr3_nt: TGCGCCAGCAGCTTATTGGGACAGAACACCGGGGAGCTGTTTTTT

v_call: TRBV18
clone_size: many
j_call: TRBJ1-2
d_call: NA
cdr3_aa: CASSSTAGPYGYTF
cdr3_nt: TGTGCCAGCTCTAGCACTGCGGGCCCCTATGGCTACACCTTC

v_call: TRBV24-1
clone_size: many
j_call: TRBJ1-2
d_call: NA
cdr3_aa: CATSDPGTTEYGYTF
cdr3_nt: TGTGCCACCAGTGATCCGGGCACGACGGAGTATGGCTACACCTTC

v_call: TRBV6-1
clone_size: few
j_call: TRBJ2-7
d_call: TRBD1
cdr3_aa: CASRPGTGYEQYF
cdr3_nt: TGTGCCAGCAGGCCGGGGACAGGCTACGAGCAGTACTTC